This entry describes one TCR beta chain. This record comes from a study of blood T cell repertoires in COVID-19. The V end was cut by 4 bases, the J end by 0 bases, with 10 bases between. This CDR3 is 14 amino acids long. Germline lookup yields CDR1 SGDLS and CDR2 YYNGEE. TCRdb's copy holds only in-frame clones and misses some; the assay was immunoSEQ multiplex PCR. The table records around 230,000 clones, 86% of them present only once. Input material: PBMCs or T cells enriched from blood (not recorded which). The chain uses TRBV9 and TRBJ2-5; tentative D call: TRBD1 (5 bases). The origin of this receptor is a woman aged 40-49 years with acute COVID-19. CDR3 sequence: CASSRTGNQETQYF. The DNA for the CDR3 is TGTGCCAGCAGCAGAACAGGTAACCAAGAGACCCAGTACTTC.